This TCR beta chain is drawn from a study of graft-versus-host responses after intestinal transplantation. The CDR3 length is 16 residues. V was pared by 3 bases and J by 3 bases, with 12 bases between. Germline CDR1 and CDR2: MNHNS and SASEGT. Produced via immunoSEQ multiplex PCR; TCRdb's table is partial and in-frame only. The table records 35,000 to 45,000 clones, approximately 93% of them present only once. V usage is TRBV6-1 and J usage is TRBJ2-6; a possible D gene is TRBD2 (5 bases). The clonotype was recovered from a human patient who received an intestinal transplant, so some T cells may come from the graft donor. Sequences were derived from PBMCs, sampled nearly 750 days after intestinal transplantation. The CDR3 DNA reads as TGTGCCAGCAGTGAGGACTTCCCCTATGGGGCCAACGTCCTGACTTTC. This codes for CASSEDFPYGANVLTF.